This T cell receptor beta chain was identified in a study of blood T cells in healthy people across ages. With a J-beta primer mix and a sample-barcoded 5' primer, a second PCR ran about 6 to 11 cycles. TCRdb reprocessed the 5' RACE reads via MiXCR and lists one record per CDR3 protein. In the table there are approximately 810,000 distinct CDR3 sequences, around 30% of which are singletons. There are 16 residues in the CDR3. V lost 3 bases to trimming and J lost 10 bases; unmatched junction nucleotides: 18. Germline lookup yields CDR1 MDHEN and CDR2 SYDVKM. The receptor comes from a woman of 80 years or more in good health. The genes are TRBV28 and TRBJ2-7, with 7 bases lining up with TRBD2. Sequencing input: blood. The CDR3 sequence: CASSLGPTSPQEAQYF. In DNA form, the CDR3 reads TGTGCCAGCAGTTTGGGCCCGACTAGCCCTCAAGAGGCTCAGTACTTC.